One TCR beta chain is described in this entry. A few counts support this clonotype. Its antigen remains unidentified. No much larger clone exists at a distance of one base, and base qualities are not known. Library construction relied on 5' RACE. The run used an Illumina HiSeq 2000. Template switching introduced a universal primer binding site; the final cDNA contained a unique molecular identifier, enabling accurate counting of TCR cDNA molecules. First-strand cDNA for TCR alpha and beta chains was synthesized from specific primers in the conserved constant-segment region. Each cDNA library was double barcoded, with a SMART-Mk sample barcode plus Illumina barcodes, to control for contamination. TruSeq adapter sequences and Illumina sample barcodes were added in two successive PCR steps. The Illumina HiSeq platform was used with custom primers to sequence TCR alpha and beta cDNA libraries. Per the source publication's procedure: MiGEC processed the raw reads to extract unique molecular identifiers, while MiXCR was used to determine the CDR3 positions. Recombination models were inferred per individual with the repgenHMM and IGoR tools using an EM algorithm. Shared clonotype analysis was performed with the tcR package in R, normalizing sharing by the product of cloneset sizes. To study raw recombination free of thymic and clonal selection effects, out-of-frame nonproductive sequences were analyzed. The public reads were reprocessed in TCRdb via fastp at Q25 and MiXCR, keeping in-frame beta chains. CDR3 protein duplicates are merged, each entry listing the most common genes and DNA. The V and J calls, along with clone size, are taken from TCRdb and not from the paper's own processing. Across this sample there are 1.5 million or so distinct CDR3 sequences, with about 30% seen only once. In total, the top ten clones hold roughly 0.3% of the sample.

The sample belongs to a study of identical twins listed by TCRdb under 2016. Regarding the research as a whole: TCR alpha and beta repertoires from monozygotic twins, unrelated adults of various ages and cord blood were deep-sequenced to test whether fetal clonotypes persist. To rule out contamination, the twin experiments were replicated at different times with different library preparation protocols.

The germline V gene sets CDR1 to KGHDR and CDR2 to SFDVKD. The CDR3, from cysteine to phenylalanine, totals 19 residues. This entry keeps only the CDR3 DNA: 57 bases, framed from base 1. For this chain, trimming is 3 bases at the V end and 6 bases at the J end, and the number of junction bases without a gene match is 19. The investigation overall reported the following: Recombination models systematically underestimated out-of-frame TCR alpha sharing in monozygotic twins but agreed with sharing between unrelated individuals. Abundant cord blood beta clonotypes carried fewer insertions; young adult naive repertoires showed a weaker similar trend, while memory repertoires showed none. Because the same donors could not be followed over many years, conclusions were based on cross-sectional statistical analysis. In beta out-of-frame sequences, excess twin sharing was weaker, because having fewer shared sequences lowered the signal-to-noise ratio. Zero-insertion analyses could be partly confounded by invariant T cells such as MAIT and iNKT, although diverse VJ usage argued against such confounding for most clonotypes. Compared with coincidental sharing between unrelated individuals, out-of-frame TCR alpha sequences shared between twins showed an excess of sequences with low generation probability.

All donors were healthy Caucasians. The chain couples TRBV24-1 to TRBJ2-3; 8 central bases correspond to TRBD1. The receptor was derived from a newborn girl in good health. Sequenced material: cord blood. The base sequence is TGTGCCACCAGTGATATCCGGGACAGGCCCGACCAGGGAGTGGATACGCAGTATTTT. This encodes CATSDIRDRPDQGVDTQYF.